One and the same sample provided the 12 T cell receptor beta chains below, sequenced in a study of beta chain features in type 1 diabetes (dated by TCRdb to the late 2010s). The library was obtained by the immunoSEQ multiplex PCR assay. The entire isolated RNA was reverse transcribed using the High Capacity cDNA Reverse Transcription Kit, and thus expressed TCRB transcripts were sequenced. In TCRdb, the immuneACCESS table is reduced to in-frame sequences with V and J assigned. These tables do not hold every clone; where another copy was compared, an unresolved V gene accounts for under half, and the others remain unexplained. This sample comprises hundreds of thousands of clones, roughly 16% of them detected only once. 0.09% to 0.095% of the sample is in the top ten clones. Sequenced material: naive CD4+ T cells from blood. Read against the paper, the sample's cell subset or site label means: true naive CD4+ T cells. The receptors here all came from a man between 18 and 35 years old in good health.

Turning to this clone: Within the sample, other DNA sequences also encode this same CDR3. This chain uses TRBV6-6 with TRBJ1-5; D ambiguous. The CDR3 contains 10 residues. Trimming cost V 6 bases and J 7 bases, with 4 bases left between them. Germline V gene data show CDR1 as MNHNY and CDR2 as SVGAGI (reference sequence). In DNA, the CDR3 is TGTGCCAGCAGCTCACAGCCCCAGCATTTT. Protein: CASSSQPQHF.

Concerning this clone: The same CDR3 can be traced to other DNA sequences in this sample. The chain is built from TRBV5-6 and TRBJ2-5; weak D call: TRBD2 (6 bases). This CDR3 is built from 13 residues. Germline V gives CDR1 SGHDT, CDR2 YYEEEE. The ends were cut back, 0 bases at V and 5 bases at J, with 8 bases in the middle. The CDR3 bases are TGTGCCAGCAGCTTGGCGGGGGTCGAGACCCAGTACTTC. As protein: CASSLAGVETQYF.

This chain links TRBV29-1 with TRBJ2-2, with D unclear. Germline CDR1 is SQVTM and CDR2 is ANQGSEA. The length of the CDR3 is 15 residues. With 4 bases removed from V and 4 bases from J, the gap between germline ends came to 16 bases. The CDR3 DNA follows: TGCAGCGTTGGGCCCCCTAGGGCCTTCACCGGGGAGCTGTTTTTT. Amino acids: CSVGPPRAFTGELFF.

This clone was seen more than once but under ten times. This sequence joins TRBV29-1 and TRBJ1-1; D gene unclear. Germline CDR1 reads SQVTM; CDR2 reads ANQGSEA. The CDR3 totals 14 residues. Trimming shortened V by 3 bases and J by 2 bases, and 13 bases separated the two germline ends. The CDR3 DNA reads TGCAGCGTTGACAGGTTGAATTTTAACACTGAAGCTTTCTTT. The encoded protein is CSVDRLNFNTEAFF. The full variable domain, rest sourced from reference TRBV29-1 and TRBJ1-1, is SAVISQKPSRDICQRGTSLTIQCQVDSQVTMMFWYRQQPGQSLTLIATANQGSEATYESGFVIDKFPISRPNLTFSTLTVSNMSPEDSSIYLCSVDRLNFNTEAFFGQGTRLTVV.

This clone was observed a few times. The chain has TRBV14 and TRBJ1-1; tentatively, D is TRBD1 (5 bases). V shed 5 bases and J shed 2 bases, with 9 bases lying between them. In germline, CDR1 is SGHDN, CDR2 FVKESK. This CDR3 contains 13 residues. DNA of the CDR3: TGTGCCAGCAGCAGGACATTTAACACTGAAGCTTTCTTT. Translation: CASSRTFNTEAFF.

This clone was found a few times. The chain's CDR3 is CATTIDRSGANVLTF. CDR3 nucleotide sequence: TGTGCCACCACCATCGACAGGTCTGGGGCCAACGTCCTGACTTTC. The rearrangement links TRBV15 to TRBJ2-6; possibly TRBD1 for D (6 bases). Between the trimmed V and J ends, which lost 7 bases and 1 base, there was a span of 11 bases. This CDR3 is built from 15 residues. Germline lookup yields CDR1 LNHNV and CDR2 YYDKDF (reference sequence).

J is TRBJ2-5 and V is TRBV5-4; D not resolved. Germline CDR1 SGHNT, CDR2 YYREEE (reference sequence). The CDR3 has 13 amino acids. With 2 bases removed from V and 7 bases from J, the gap between germline ends came to 12 bases. The CDR3 is CASSFIEGLTQYF. The CDR3 nucleotides are TGTGCCAGCAGCTTTATCGAAGGGCTGACCCAGTACTTC.

A few counts support this clone. J is TRBJ1-2 and V is TRBV9; 9 bases align to TRBD1. This CDR3 has 14 residues. V was pared by 0 bases and J by 9 bases, with 6 bases of the junction left unmatched. The germline gives CDR1 SGDLS, CDR2 YYNGEE. The chain's CDR3 is CASSVEGTGPSYTF. The CDR3 DNA reads TGTGCCAGCAGCGTAGAGGGGACAGGGCCTAGCTACACCTTC.

The gene calls are TRBV7-9 and TRBJ2-7; 10 bases map to TRBD1. CDR1 is SEHNR and CDR2 is FQNEAQ in the germline V gene (reference sequence). V gave up 5 bases and J gave up 4 bases; unmatched junction bases: 2. The CDR3 loop spans 13 amino acids. The DNA for the CDR3 is TGTGCCAGCAGCAGGGACAGGGGTTACGAGCAGTACTTC. Protein product: CASSRDRGYEQYF.

The chain carries TRBV5-1 and TRBJ2-5, with D possibly being TRBD2 (6 bases). The CDR3 totals 15 residues. V was shortened by 4 bases and J by 7 bases, with 20 bases between the two germline ends. In germline, CDR1 is SGHRS, CDR2 YFSETQ. Written as DNA, the CDR3 is TGCGCCAGCAGCCTGGAATGGGGGGACGCTGGGACCCAGTACTTC. Translation gives CASSLEWGDAGTQYF.

V usage is TRBV19 and J usage is TRBJ2-3, with 8 bases matching TRBD2. V gave up 4 bases and J gave up 0 bases; unmatched junction bases: 6. This CDR3 region has 16 residues. Germline CDR1 is LNHDA and CDR2 is SQIVND (reference sequence). For the CDR3, the DNA is TGTGCCAGTAGTACCTCTCGCGGGGGGAGCACAGATACGCAGTATTTT. Translation gives CASSTSRGGSTDTQYF.

V and J are TRBV14 and TRBJ2-5; weak D call: TRBD1 (6 bases). This CDR3 has 16 amino acids. The germline gives CDR1 SGHDN, CDR2 FVKESK. The V end lost 0 bases, the J end lost 0 bases, and 11 bases lay between the germline ends. The CDR3 region is CASSQDRTVYQETQYF. In nucleotides, the CDR3 is TGTGCCAGCAGCCAAGATAGGACAGTGTACCAAGAGACCCAGTACTTC.